This T cell receptor beta chain stems from a study of spatial heterogeneity in lung cancer. Each CDR3 protein is one row after TCRdb ran MiXCR on the 5' RACE reads. Of 15,000 to 20,000 distinct CDR3 sequences detected, less than 7.5% appear once; the ten largest clones hold around 6.5%. This clonotype was detected ten times or more. What it binds is unknown. General observations from the study: Counts that tracked tumor mutation counts were those of expanded intratumoral alpha and beta TCRs. When ubiquitous and regional expanded TCRs were counted, their numbers tracked ubiquitous and regional nonsynonymous mutations, respectively.

This CDR3 has 13 residues. Germline CDR1 is SGHRS and CDR2 is YFSETQ. V shed 6 bases and J 6 bases; nucleotides not matched to a gene: 7. The sample's time point: sample taken at primary tumor resection. The genes are TRBV5-1 and TRBJ1-2; 8 bases fit TRBD1. The clonotype was recovered from a male donor with early-stage non-small cell lung cancer. Sample: lung tumor tissue, taken at surgery. The CDR3 sequence is CASKGQGFHGYTF. In DNA form, the CDR3 reads TGCGCCAGCAAAGGACAGGGCTTTCATGGCTACACCTTC. The variable domain in full, completed from reference TRBV5-1 and TRBJ1-2, reads KAGVTQTPRYLIKTRGQQVTLSCSPISGHRSVSWYQQTPGQGLQFLFEYFSETQRNKGNFPGRFSGRQFSNSRSEMNVSTLELGDSALYLCASKGQGFHGYTFGSGTRLTVV.